The TCR beta chain described here comes from a study of regulatory T cells in long-lasting Graves disease. This CDR3 is built from 15 residues. Germline CDR1 LGHDT, CDR2 YNNKEL (reference sequence). Trimming pared 1 base from V and 1 base from J, leaving 10 bases between. This clonotype was found many times. Described time point: newly diagnosed GD, antithyroid drugs for less than 3 months. RNA extracted from PBMCs served as the sequencing template. Building of the TCR beta libraries involved iRepertoire HTBI primers and Arm-PCR of CDR3 regions. Methods used by the authors: Throughout the samples, researchers identified roughly 59 TRBV and approximately 14 TRBJ segments. TCRdb passed the multiplex PCR reads through MiXCR, listing each CDR3 protein once. The V and J calls, along with clone size, are taken from TCRdb and not from the paper's own processing. The sample has about 620,000 distinct CDR3 sequences; around 15% are singletons.

The sample was also linked to a second study, of T cells in Graves' hyperthyroidism and ophthalmopathy. That study adds: Ophthalmopathy was predicted by the model a median of 6.5 months ahead of onset.

The sequence came from a woman between 25 and 40 years old with Graves disease. The input for sequencing was peripheral blood mononuclear cells (PBMCs), taken at new diagnosis, from a patient treated with antithyroid drugs. V and J are TRBV3-1 and TRBJ2-5; D is perhaps TRBD1 or TRBD2 (5 bases each). In DNA form, the CDR3 reads TGTGCCAGCAGCCAAGGGCCGGGACCCCAAGAGACCCAGTACTTC. This sequence encodes CASSQGPGPQETQYF.